One and the same sample provided the 31 T cell receptor beta chains below, sequenced in a study of T cells in Graves' hyperthyroidism and ophthalmopathy. From RNA transcripts, TCR beta CDR3 regions were amplified. In the first-round RT-PCR of the TCR CDR3, the HTBI primer set was used. MiXCR, applied by TCRdb to the multiplex PCR reads, yields one record per CDR3 protein. This table holds a few hundred thousand distinct CDR3 sequences, approximately 14% found once. Sequencing used blood. All receptors come from a woman younger than 45 with Graves' hyperthyroidism.

This clonotype came up many times. The V call is TRBV20-1, the J call TRBJ2-7, with 12 bases that match TRBD2. V lost 2 bases and J lost 3; bases outside the gene matches: 2. This CDR3 has 14 residues. Germline V lookup: CDR1 DFQATT, CDR2 SNEGSKA (reference sequence). The CDR3 protein is CSARRTSGNYEQYF. The CDR3, as DNA: TGCAGTGCTAGAAGGACTAGCGGGAACTACGAGCAGTACTTC.

This clonotype was seen at least ten times. The J gene is TRBJ1-5, the V gene TRBV20-1; possibly TRBD1 for D (5 bases). CDR1 is DFQATT and CDR2 is SNEGSKA in the germline V gene (reference sequence). CDR3 length: 15 amino acids. V gave up 1 base and J gave up 7 bases, with 17 bases separating them. CDR3 sequence reads: CSARASQGSRQPQHF. CDR3 DNA sequence: TGCAGTGCTAGAGCGTCGCAGGGCTCACGGCAGCCCCAGCATTTT.

This clonotype was picked up a small number of times. This rearrangement joins TRBV6-1 to TRBJ2-2; the D gene is possibly TRBD2 (6 bases). The CDR3 spans 15 residues. Per germline, CDR1 MNHNS and CDR2 SASEGT. Trimming removed 7 bases at V and 6 bases at J, with 18 bases between. The CDR3 DNA reads as TGTGCCAGCAAGGAGCGGCTAGCGCTCGCCGGGGAGCTGTTTTTT. Protein product: CASKERLALAGELFF.

This clonotype was counted at least ten times. The chain combines TRBV18 with TRBJ1-1, with a possible D match to TRBD1 (6 bases). Between the trimmed V and J ends, which lost 3 bases and 1 base, there was a span of 18 bases. The CDR3 covers 17 residues. Germline CDR1 reads KGHSH; CDR2 reads LQKENI. CDR3 region: CASSPNISTGSNTEAFF. The CDR3 DNA is TGTGCCAGCTCACCTAATATATCGACAGGCTCGAACACTGAAGCTTTCTTT.

This clonotype was seen many times. The V and J genes are TRBV7-2 and TRBJ2-7, with D perhaps TRBD2 (6 bases). Trimming shortened V by 1 base and J by 3 bases, and 16 bases separated the two germline ends. This CDR3 comprises 16 residues. CDR1 is SGHTA and CDR2 is FQGNSA in the germline V gene. In nucleotides, the CDR3 is TGTGCCAGCAGCTTAGTGGTTCTCGGGAGCGGCTACGAGCAGTACTTC. Translation: CASSLVVLGSGYEQYF.

Concerning this clonotype itself: A clone one base away is much larger, so this may be a read error. V usage is TRBV2 and J usage is TRBJ2-1, with TRBD2 identical over 7 bases. This CDR3 spans 15 amino acids. CDR1 and CDR2 from the germline V gene are SNHLY and FYNNEI. CDR3 bases: TGTGCCGGCAGTGAAATCGGGACTACGTACAATGAGCAGTTCTTC. This translates into CAGSEIGTTYNEQFF. The full variable domain, in which reference TRBV2 and TRBJ2-1 provide the parts outside the CDR3, is EPEVTQTPSHQVTQMGQEVILRCVPISNHLYFYWYRQILGQKVEFLVSFYNNEISEKSEIFDDQFSVERPDGSNFTLKIRSTKLEDSAMYFCAGSEIGTTYNEQFFGPGTRLTVL.

The chain has TRBV19 and TRBJ1-5; D might be TRBD1 (6 bases). Germline assignment: CDR1 LNHDA and CDR2 SQIVND (reference sequence). Deletions cut 6 bases from V and 5 bases from J, with 17 bases between. This CDR3 is built from 15 residues. The CDR3 sequence is CASRDRFQGHQPQHF. DNA for the CDR3: TGTGCCAGTAGAGACAGGTTCCAGGGACATCAGCCCCAGCATTTT.

This clonotype came up a few times. This chain connects TRBV29-1 to TRBJ2-7, with D possibly matching TRBD2 (7 bases). The CDR3 consists of 14 residues. Trimming stripped 3 bases from V and 4 bases from J, with 16 bases between. In germline, CDR1 is SQVTM, CDR2 ANQGSEA. CDR3 amino acids: CSVELRGGDYEQYF. CDR3 nucleotides: TGCAGCGTTGAGTTGAGGGGGGGGGATTACGAGCAGTACTTC.

This clonotype came up many times. The CDR3 coding sequence is TGTGCCAGCAGCCAAGAGCCCCGCCTTACGCCCCAGCATTTT. Translating it yields CASSQEPRLTPQHF. The chain recombines TRBV3-1 with TRBJ1-5; D remains ambiguous. Per the germline V gene, CDR1 is LGHDT and CDR2 is YNNKEL (reference sequence). The CDR3 loop spans 14 amino acids. Trimming stripped 0 bases from V and 9 bases from J, with 12 bases between.

This clonotype has just a few counts. The chain has TRBV7-6 and TRBJ2-2; D is undetermined. The germline gives CDR1 SGHVS, CDR2 FNYEAQ. This CDR3 comprises 14 residues. Trimming left V 0 bases short and J 6 bases short, with 8 bases between. CDR3 sequence (DNA): TGTGCCAGCAGCTTAGCGGCCAGCCCCGGGGAGCTGTTTTTT. This sequence encodes CASSLAASPGELFF.

A word on this clonotype: One end of the junction does not line up with germline, which may come from a read error. The chain employs TRBV15 and TRBJ1-1; D remains ambiguous. Germline CDR1 and CDR2: LNHNV and YYDKDF (reference sequence). CDR3 length equals 14 residues. CDR3 bases: TGTGTCACCAGAGAAATAAGTGTGAACACTGTAGCTTTCTTT. This gives the protein CVTREISVNTVAFF.

This chain joins TRBV11-3 and TRBJ1-2; D ambiguous. Trimming took off 8 bases at V and 4 bases at J, with 11 bases between the two ends. There are 12 residues in the CDR3. CDR1 and CDR2 from the germline V gene are SGHNT and YENEEA. The CDR3 DNA reads TGTGCCAGCGGGCTCGAAGGCTATGGCTACACCTTC. Encoded protein: CASGLEGYGYTF.

This clonotype has ten or more counts. V usage is TRBV20-1 and J usage is TRBJ2-7; 8 bases agree with TRBD2. The V and J ends lost 0 bases and 3 bases, in that order; junction bases with no gene match: 7. Germline-derived CDR1 and CDR2 are DFQATT and SNEGSKA (reference sequence). CDR3 length: 15 amino acids. In nucleotides, the CDR3 is TGCAGTGCTAGAGATTATAGCGGGATACGCTACGAGCAGTACTTC. Amino acids: CSARDYSGIRYEQYF.

This clonotype occurred many times. V and J are TRBV24-1 and TRBJ2-1; D possibly uses TRBD1 or TRBD2 (5 bases each). This CDR3 is built from 14 residues. CDR1 and CDR2 (germline): KGHDR, SFDVKD. V lost 4 bases and J 5 bases, leaving 11 bases between the germline ends. This chain's CDR3 is CATSESGADNEQFF. The CDR3 DNA reads TGTGCCACCAGTGAATCCGGGGCCGACAATGAGCAGTTCTTC.

The J gene is TRBJ1-6, the V gene TRBV19; D is unresolved. The germline gives CDR1 LNHDA, CDR2 SQIVND (reference sequence). CDR3 size: 12 residues. Trimming took 3 bases from V and 10 from J, leaving 7 bases between them. The CDR3 coding sequence is TGTGCCAGTAGTATCCAGAGGTCACCCCTCCACTTT. Protein: CASSIQRSPLHF. The complete variable domain, with remaining parts taken from reference TRBV19 and TRBJ1-6, reads DGGITQSPKYLFRKEGQNVTLSCEQNLNHDAMYWYRQDPGQGLRLIYYSQIVNDFQKGDIAEGYSVSREKKESFPLTVTSAQKNPTAFYLCASSIQRSPLHFGNGTRLTVT.

This clonotype was recorded many times. The chain links TRBV20-1 to TRBJ2-7; 8 bases map to TRBD1. The V segment lost 3 bases and the J segment 3 bases; nucleotides outside the gene matches: 16. The V gene's germline CDR1 is DFQATT and CDR2 SNEGSKA (reference sequence). The CDR3 is made up of 17 amino acids. The CDR3 loop reads CSASLGTGTVADYEQYF. CDR3 DNA: TGCAGTGCTAGTTTGGGGACAGGAACAGTCGCGGACTACGAGCAGTACTTC.

This clonotype was found a few times. The chain is built from TRBV18 and TRBJ2-7; TRBD1 agrees at 8 bases. Trimming cost V 5 bases and J 5 bases; bases outside gene matches: 8. Germline CDR1 reads KGHSH; CDR2 reads LQKENI. The length of the CDR3 is 14 residues. The chain's CDR3 is CASSTRQGMDEQYF. In DNA, the CDR3 is TGTGCCAGCTCAACCAGACAGGGGATGGACGAGCAGTACTTC.

This clonotype occurred a few times. The rearrangement links TRBV11-1 to TRBJ2-4; 7 bases are shared with TRBD2. Germline V lookup: CDR1 SGHAT, CDR2 FQDESV (reference sequence). The CDR3 runs to 18 residues. J gave up 4 bases and V 1 base, and 13 bases lay outside the gene matches. DNA for the CDR3: TGTGCCAGCAGCTTAGAGGCCGGTGTGGGCGGGAGAAAAAACATTCAGTACTTC. This codes for CASSLEAGVGGRKNIQYF.

This clonotype was recorded at least ten times. The chain carries TRBV18 and TRBJ2-5; 7 nucleotides match TRBD2. The CDR3 covers 15 residues. V was pared by 1 base and J by 5 bases, with 7 bases of the junction left unmatched. The germline gives CDR1 KGHSH, CDR2 LQKENI. For the CDR3, the DNA is TGTGCCAGCTCACCACTGGGTGGCGGGAGCGAGACCCAGTACTTC. Translating it yields CASSPLGGGSETQYF.

J is TRBJ1-4 and V is TRBV6-1; maybe TRBD1 (5 bases). V was clipped by 5 bases and J by 4 bases, with 14 bases between them. The CDR3 consists of 15 residues. The germline V gene encodes CDR1 MNHNS and CDR2 SASEGT. The CDR3: CASSYSGLDNEKLFF. The CDR3 nucleotides are TGTGCCAGCAGTTATTCGGGACTAGATAATGAAAAACTGTTTTTT.

V gene TRBV27 combines with J gene TRBJ2-7; D is unclear. The CDR3 is 12 amino acids. With 7 bases removed from V and 4 bases from J, the gap between germline ends came to 11 bases. Looked up from germline, CDR1 is MNHEY and CDR2 is SMNVEV (reference sequence). Here the CDR3 DNA reads TGTGCCAGCACCTCCTCCGGGTACGAGCAGTACTTC. This sequence encodes CASTSSGYEQYF.

This chain links TRBV14 with TRBJ2-7, with D unresolved. The CDR3 is 15 amino acids. With 0 bases removed from V and 0 bases from J, the gap between germline ends came to 9 bases. From germline, CDR1 is SGHDN and CDR2 FVKESK. The CDR3 DNA is TGTGCCAGCAGCCAAGATCGAGGATCCTCCTACGAGCAGTACTTC. Encoded protein: CASSQDRGSSYEQYF.

This clonotype was observed many times. CDR3 sequence: CASSGDTAIPEQYF. CDR3 bases: TGTGCCAGCAGCGGGGACACGGCCATTCCCGAGCAGTACTTC. The genes are TRBV28 and TRBJ2-7, with D maybe TRBD1 (6 bases). Trimming cost V 6 bases and J 6 bases, with 18 bases left between them. The germline gives CDR1 MDHEN, CDR2 SYDVKM. This CDR3 is built from 14 residues.

The chain carries TRBV6-2 or TRBV6-3 and TRBJ1-1; tentative D call: TRBD1 (6 bases). V lost 5 bases, J lost 1 base, and 11 bases lay in between. Germline CDR1 MNHEY, CDR2 SVGEGT. This CDR3 comprises 14 residues. The CDR3, as DNA: TGTGCCAGCAGTGCCTGGGACACGAACACTGAAGCTTTCTTT. Residues: CASSAWDTNTEAFF.

In its sample, this clonotype was seen a few times. This rearrangement joins TRBV20-1 to TRBJ2-7; TRBD2 matches at 10 bases. Unmatched junction bases numbered 4, after V lost 1 base and J lost 1 base. The CDR3 is 15 amino acids. Germline V gene sequence: CDR1 DFQATT, CDR2 SNEGSKA (reference sequence). Here the CDR3 DNA reads TGCAGTGCTAGAGCCGGGACTAGCGAATCCTACGAGCAGTACTTC. Translating gives CSARAGTSESYEQYF.

This clonotype was observed at least ten times. The V gene is TRBV7-2, the J gene TRBJ2-3; 11 nucleotides agree with TRBD1. The length of the CDR3 is 15 residues. The germline CDR1 and CDR2 sequences are SGHTA and FQGNSA. V gave up 4 bases and J gave up 5 bases; unmatched junction bases: 5. Here the CDR3 DNA reads TGTGCCAGCAGCTCGGGACAGGGGGATGGAGATACGCAGTATTTT. Its protein product is CASSSGQGDGDTQYF.

This clonotype occurred a few times. This chain links TRBV6-2 or TRBV6-3 with TRBJ1-5, with D tentatively TRBD1 (5 bases). Germline-derived CDR1 and CDR2 are MNHEY and SVGEGT. Trimming took off 8 bases at V and 2 bases at J, with 10 bases between the two ends. This CDR3 is built from 13 residues. In DNA, the CDR3 is TGTGCCAGCGGTCGAGGGGGCAATCAGCCCCAGCATTTT. Residues: CASGRGGNQPQHF.

This clonotype occurred many times. The V and J genes are TRBV5-1 and TRBJ2-3; D is unresolved. This CDR3 comprises 15 residues. Trimming pared 0 bases from V and 1 base from J, leaving 9 bases between. The V gene's germline CDR1 is SGHRS and CDR2 YFSETQ. DNA of the CDR3: TGCGCCAGCAGCTTGGGATTCGAAGGCACAGATACGCAGTATTTT. The encoded protein is CASSLGFEGTDTQYF.

This clonotype was recorded many times. This chain links TRBV30 with TRBJ2-3; the match to TRBD2 covers 10 bases. This CDR3 contains 13 residues. Germline CDR1 is GTSNPN and CDR2 is SVGIG (reference sequence). Germline trimming cut 5 bases from V and 1 base from J; bases unmatched to any gene: 0. CDR3 bases: TGTGCCTGGGGGACTAGCGGCACAGATACGCAGTATTTT. Protein sequence: CAWGTSGTDTQYF.

This clonotype was seen a few times. This chain links TRBV7-6 with TRBJ2-1; the match to TRBD2 covers 12 bases. Trimming removed 5 bases from V and 7 bases from J; junction bases left unmatched: 6. This CDR3 contains 15 residues. Germline V gives CDR1 SGHVS, CDR2 FNYEAQ. CDR3 in DNA: TGTGCCAGCAGCCGAACTAGCGGGAGGCTAAATGAGCAGTTCTTC. Encoded protein: CASSRTSGRLNEQFF.

The rearrangement links TRBV19 to TRBJ2-1; 12 nucleotides agree with TRBD2. Unmatched junction bases numbered 20, after V lost 2 bases and J lost 6 bases. The CDR3 covers 21 residues. Germline CDR1 reads LNHDA; CDR2 reads SQIVND (reference sequence). The CDR3 DNA sequence: TGTGCCAGTAGTATAACCGGACTAGCGGGATGGCCGCCGGAACCTCGCAATGAGCAGTTCTTC. Translation: CASSITGLAGWPPEPRNEQFF.